This TCR beta chain was profiled in a study of cytomegalovirus exposure and HLA in healthy donors. Regarding the study as a whole: An analysis done earlier found most TCR beta V segments productive about 87% or about 30% of the time. An analysis that was carried out later associated 15,000 to 20,000 TCR beta sequences with HLA alleles at 0.05 false discovery rate. The investigators catalogued 160 or so TCR beta chains as cytomegalovirus-associated.

On this clone: The antigen is unknown.

PCR used 60 Vbeta primers and 13 Jbeta primers. Method: immunoSEQ multiplex PCR; TCRdb's copy keeps in-frame clones and lacks some. The table has about 160,000 clones, around four fifths seen once. The source material was PBMCs. The source of this sequence is a man aged 25-45 years in good health and CMV-seronegative.

CDR3 in amino acids: CASSHRVDSTEAFF. For the CDR3, the DNA is TGTGCCAGCAGCCACAGGGTGGATAGCACTGAAGCTTTCTTT. This chain uses TRBV28 with TRBJ1-1, with a weak D call TRBD1 (6 bases). Germline assignment: CDR1 MDHEN and CDR2 SYDVKM. V was clipped by 6 bases and J by 4 bases, with 15 bases between them. The CDR3 sequence is 14 residues long.